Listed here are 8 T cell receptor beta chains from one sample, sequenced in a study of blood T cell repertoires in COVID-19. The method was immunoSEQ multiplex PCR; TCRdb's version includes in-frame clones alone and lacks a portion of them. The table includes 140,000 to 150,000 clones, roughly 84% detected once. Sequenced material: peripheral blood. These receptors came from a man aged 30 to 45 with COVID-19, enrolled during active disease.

CDR3 residues: CASSTPGTVLAFNYGYTF. The CDR3 bases are TGTGCCAGTAGTACCCCCGGGACAGTTCTCGCATTCAACTATGGCTACACCTTC. The rearrangement uses TRBV19 and TRBJ1-2; 7 positions match TRBD1. Germline values: CDR1 LNHDA, CDR2 SQIVND (reference sequence). The CDR3 loop spans 18 amino acids. V lost 4 bases and J lost 2; bases outside the gene matches: 16.

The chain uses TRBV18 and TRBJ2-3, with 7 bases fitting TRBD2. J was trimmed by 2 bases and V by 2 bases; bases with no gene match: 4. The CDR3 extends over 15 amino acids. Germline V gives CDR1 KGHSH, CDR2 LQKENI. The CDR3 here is CASSPSAGNTDTQYF. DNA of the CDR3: TGTGCCAGCTCACCATCAGCGGGAAACACAGATACGCAGTATTTT.

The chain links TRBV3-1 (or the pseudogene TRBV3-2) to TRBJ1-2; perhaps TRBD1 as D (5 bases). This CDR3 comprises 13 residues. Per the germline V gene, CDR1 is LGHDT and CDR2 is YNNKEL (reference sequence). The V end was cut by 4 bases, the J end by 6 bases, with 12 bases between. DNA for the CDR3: TGTGCCAGCAGCCCACCTGCGGGGCATGGCTACACCTTC. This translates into CASSPPAGHGYTF.

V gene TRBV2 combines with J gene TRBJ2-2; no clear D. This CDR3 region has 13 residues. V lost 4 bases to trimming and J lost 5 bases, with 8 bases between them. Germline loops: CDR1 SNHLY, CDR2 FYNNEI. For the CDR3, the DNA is TGTGCCAGCAGTGCCCGGCGGACCGGGGAGCTGTTTTTT. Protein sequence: CASSARRTGELFF. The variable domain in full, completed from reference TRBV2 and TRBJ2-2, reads EPEVTQTPSHQVTQMGQEVILRCVPISNHLYFYWYRQILGQKVEFLVSFYNNEISEKSEIFDDQFSVERPDGSNFTLKIRSTKLEDSAMYFCASSARRTGELFFGEGSRLTVL.

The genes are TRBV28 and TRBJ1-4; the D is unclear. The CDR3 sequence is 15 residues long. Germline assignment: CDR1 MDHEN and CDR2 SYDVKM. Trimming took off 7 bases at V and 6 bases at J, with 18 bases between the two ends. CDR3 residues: CASNPLAGEDEKLFF. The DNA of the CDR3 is TGTGCCAGCAACCCCTTAGCCGGTGAAGATGAAAAACTGTTTTTT.

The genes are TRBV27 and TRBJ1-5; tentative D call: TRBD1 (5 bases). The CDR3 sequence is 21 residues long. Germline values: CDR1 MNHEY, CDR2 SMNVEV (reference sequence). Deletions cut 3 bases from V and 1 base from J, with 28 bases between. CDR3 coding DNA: TGTGCCAGCAGTTTTGGAACTGACCCAGGGCCCACGACGAGGAGCAATCAGCCCCAGCATTTT. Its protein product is CASSFGTDPGPTTRSNQPQHF.

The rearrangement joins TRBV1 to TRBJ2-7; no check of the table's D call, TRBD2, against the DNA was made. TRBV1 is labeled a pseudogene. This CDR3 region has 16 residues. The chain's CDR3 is CTSSLPGLAVFYEQYF. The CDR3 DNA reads TGCACCAGCAGCCTTCCGGGACTAGCGGTCTTTTACGAGCAGTACTTC.

CDR3: CASTLPPTGRGGYTF. The CDR3 DNA sequence: TGTGCCAGCACCTTACCCCCCACAGGGAGGGGAGGCTACACCTTC. This sequence joins TRBV21-1 and TRBJ1-2. TRBV21-1 is deemed a pseudogene. The length of the CDR3 is 15 residues.